This entry lists 19 T cell receptor beta chains sequenced from one sample in a study of shared clonotypes between healthy human individuals. Sequenced by immunoSEQ multiplex PCR; TCRdb stores in-frame clones only, minus some. This table has over 2 million clones, 85% to 95% appearing once. Sequenced sample: naive CD4+ T cells from PBMCs. Subset in this sample: CD45RA+ positively selected. These receptor sequences come from a man aged 18 to 30 in good health. Some clones in this sample may be carry-over from other donors' samples.

The rearrangement joins TRBV28 to TRBJ2-2; unclear D gene. V dropped 5 bases and J dropped 2 bases, with 12 bases sitting between them. The CDR3 extends over 15 amino acids. The germline gives CDR1 MDHEN, CDR2 SYDVKM. The CDR3 sequence: CASSLFFSNTGELFF. CDR3 in DNA: TGTGCCAGCAGTCTCTTTTTTTCTAACACCGGGGAGCTGTTTTTT.

V gene TRBV6-1 combines with J gene TRBJ2-7; D possibly matches TRBD1 or TRBD2 (6 bases each). CDR1 MNHNS and CDR2 SASEGT come from the germline V gene. The CDR3 has 15 residues. The V end lost 1 base, the J end lost 5 bases, and 15 bases lay between the germline ends. The CDR3 loop is CASSEVGGRTHEQYF. The DNA of the CDR3 is TGTGCCAGCAGTGAAGTAGGGGGGCGTACACACGAGCAGTACTTC.

The chain joins TRBV28 to TRBJ2-7; D is perhaps TRBD1 (5 bases). With 5 bases removed from V and 6 bases from J, the gap between germline ends came to 11 bases. CDR1 and CDR2 from the germline V gene are MDHEN and SYDVKM. This CDR3 has 12 residues. The CDR3 nucleotides read TGTGCCAGCAGTGTACAGGAAGCCGAGCAGTACTTC. It translates to CASSVQEAEQYF.

This clone was observed a handful of times. The rearrangement uses TRBV18 and TRBJ1-1; D is undetermined. Per the germline V gene, CDR1 is KGHSH and CDR2 is LQKENI. This CDR3 spans 15 amino acids. Trimming cost V 4 bases and J 4 bases, with 16 bases left between them. The CDR3 sequence is CASSLSPRGSTEAFF. In DNA form, the CDR3 reads TGTGCCAGCTCACTGTCACCACGGGGATCCACTGAAGCTTTCTTT. Full variable domain (missing parts from reference TRBV18 and TRBJ1-1): NAGVMQNPRHLVRRRGQEARLRCSPMKGHSHVYWYRQLPEEGLKFMVYLQKENIIDESGMPKERFSAEFPKEGPSILRIQQVVRGDSAAYFCASSLSPRGSTEAFFGQGTRLTVV.

The CDR3 DNA reads TGTGCCAGCACCCACATTAGCGGAGCGAACACCGGGGAGCTGTTTTTT. Protein: CASTHISGANTGELFF. This chain uses TRBV11-2 with TRBJ2-2, with D tentatively TRBD2 (6 bases). Germline CDR1 SGHAT, CDR2 FQNNGV. Trimming stripped 7 bases from V and 0 bases from J, with 15 bases between. The CDR3 spans 16 residues. Looking up the rest from reference TRBV11-2 and TRBJ2-2 gives the full variable domain: EAGVAQSPRYKIIEKRQSVAFWCNPISGHATLYWYQQILGQGPKLLIQFQNNGVVDDSQLPKDRFSAERLKGVDSTLKIQPAKLEDSAVYLCASTHISGANTGELFFGEGSRLTVL.

The genes are TRBV5-1 and TRBJ2-1; a possible D gene is TRBD1 (6 bases). V dropped 4 bases and J dropped 8 bases, with 13 bases sitting between them. Germline V gene data show CDR1 as SGHRS and CDR2 as YFSETQ. The CDR3 has 13 amino acids. DNA of the CDR3: TGCGCCAGCAGCCAGGGGACCGGGTATGAGCAGTTCTTC. It specifies CASSQGTGYEQFF.

The chain recombines TRBV6-5 with TRBJ2-1, with TRBD2 identical over 8 bases. The germline gives CDR1 MNHEY, CDR2 SVGAGI. This CDR3 spans 15 amino acids. V lost 9 bases to trimming and J lost 5 bases; unmatched junction nucleotides: 12. The DNA of the CDR3 is TGTGCCAGTAAGGACGGCGGTAGCGGGAACAATGAGCAGTTCTTC. This encodes CASKDGGSGNNEQFF.

The chain links TRBV5-6 to TRBJ2-3, with D possibly being TRBD1 (6 bases). Germline CDR1 is SGHDT and CDR2 is YYEEEE. CDR3 size: 15 residues. V lost 5 bases to trimming and J lost 0 bases, with 13 bases between them. The DNA for the CDR3 is TGTGCCAGCAGTCGGGGACACCTGAGCACAGATACGCAGTATTTT. This gives the protein CASSRGHLSTDTQYF.

This clone came up once. The genes are TRBV6-6 and TRBJ1-4, with 8 positions matching TRBD1. The CDR3 covers 15 residues. From germline, CDR1 is MNHNY and CDR2 SVGAGI (reference sequence). V shed 4 bases, J shed 8 bases, and the junction held 9 bases outside the gene matches. The CDR3 DNA follows: TGTGCCAGCAGTTCCACGGACAGGGTGAGCGAAAAACTGTTTTTT. Amino acid sequence: CASSSTDRVSEKLFF.

The J gene is TRBJ2-1, the V gene TRBV7-3, with a weak D call TRBD1 (6 bases). Germline assignment: CDR1 SGHTA and CDR2 FQGTGA. The CDR3 loop spans 11 amino acids. Trimming took 4 bases from V and 15 from J, leaving 13 bases between them. The CDR3 DNA is TGTGCCAGCAGCTCCGGACAGTTGCTGTTCTTC. Protein product: CASSSGQLLFF.

In this sample, this clone turned up once. The rearrangement uses TRBV29-1 and TRBJ2-4, with D possibly called TRBD1 or TRBD2 (5 bases each). CDR1 is SQVTM and CDR2 is ANQGSEA in the germline V gene. The CDR3 is 14 amino acids. Trimming cost V 5 bases and J 6 bases, with 17 bases left between them. This CDR3 reads CSVRQSLGGNIQYF. CDR3 DNA: TGCAGCGTTCGACAGTCTTTAGGAGGAAACATTCAGTACTTC.

The chain is built from TRBV7-3 and TRBJ2-1; TRBD2 agrees at 7 bases. The CDR3 runs to 16 residues. Looked up from germline, CDR1 is SGHTA and CDR2 is FQGTGA. V lost 5 bases, J lost 0 bases, and 7 bases stayed unmatched. The CDR3 region is CASSRTSSGSYNEQFF. The DNA of the CDR3 is TGTGCCAGCAGCCGTACCTCTAGCGGCTCCTACAATGAGCAGTTCTTC.

Remarks on this clone: Other DNA sequences in the sample encode the same CDR3. This chain joins TRBV5-4 and TRBJ2-3, with 7 bases lining up with TRBD1. The CDR3 loop spans 14 amino acids. CDR1 SGHNT and CDR2 YYREEE come from the germline V gene (reference sequence). V dropped 4 bases and J dropped 2; count of bases not matched to a gene: 4. CDR3 nucleotides: TGTGCCAGCAGCCTAGGACAGGACACAGATACGCAGTATTTT. Its translation: CASSLGQDTDTQYF.

The V and J genes are TRBV7-2 and TRBJ1-5; possibly TRBD1 for D (5 bases). V lost 5 bases, J lost 5 bases, and 13 bases lay in between. The CDR3 loop spans 14 amino acids. In germline, CDR1 is SGHTA, CDR2 FQGNSA. CDR3 sequence reads: CASSQGPLHQPQHF. In nucleotides, the CDR3 is TGTGCCAGCAGCCAGGGACCGCTTCATCAGCCCCAGCATTTT.

A few counts support this clone. Other nucleotide sequences from this sample produce the same CDR3. The chain uses TRBV7-3 and TRBJ2-3; D is ambiguous. The germline CDR1 and CDR2 sequences are SGHTA and FQGTGA. V shed 0 bases and J shed 5 bases, with 6 bases lying between them. The CDR3 is 13 residues long. The CDR3 loop is CASSLTRRDTQYF. CDR3 nucleotides: TGTGCCAGCAGCTTAACGCGGAGAGATACGCAGTATTTT. Based on the CDR3 plus reference TRBV7-3 and TRBJ2-3, the full variable domain is GAGVSQTPSNKVTEKGKYVELRCDPISGHTALYWYRQSLGQGPEFLIYFQGTGAADDSGLPNDRFFAVRPEGSVSTLKIQRTERGDSAVYLCASSLTRRDTQYFGPGTRLTVL.

The chain has TRBV5-1 and TRBJ1-2; 8 positions match TRBD1. This CDR3 is built from 13 residues. With 6 bases clipped from V and 3 bases from J, the junction kept 4 bases outside the gene matches. Germline loops: CDR1 SGHRS, CDR2 YFSETQ. The CDR3: CASTPTGDYGYTF. In DNA form, the CDR3 reads TGCGCCAGCACCCCGACAGGGGACTATGGCTACACCTTC. The full variable domain, rest sourced from reference TRBV5-1 and TRBJ1-2, is KAGVTQTPRYLIKTRGQQVTLSCSPISGHRSVSWYQQTPGQGLQFLFEYFSETQRNKGNFPGRFSGRQFSNSRSEMNVSTLELGDSALYLCASTPTGDYGYTFGSGTRLTVV.

The chain joins TRBV11-2 to TRBJ2-7, with TRBD2 identical over 10 bases. Trimming at V came to 0 bases and at J to 11 bases, leaving 7 bases not matched to a gene. The CDR3 is 14 residues long. Germline V gene sequence: CDR1 SGHAT, CDR2 FQNNGV. CDR3 DNA: TGTGCCAGCAGCTTAGAGGCTAGCGGGAGCAAAAAGTACTTC. Encoded protein: CASSLEASGSKKYF.

The rearrangement links TRBV5-4 to TRBJ2-7, with 8 bases fitting TRBD1. CDR1 is SGHNT and CDR2 is YYREEE in the germline V gene (reference sequence). With 7 bases clipped from V and 6 bases from J, the junction kept 15 bases outside the gene matches. The CDR3 covers 15 residues. The CDR3 reads CASQKDRVGFSEQYF. In DNA, the CDR3 is TGTGCCAGCCAGAAGGACAGGGTAGGATTCAGCGAGCAGTACTTC.

V is TRBV19 and J is TRBJ1-4; perhaps TRBD1 as D (5 bases). V was shortened by 5 bases and J by 2 bases, with 15 bases between the two germline ends. The CDR3 consists of 16 residues. The germline gives CDR1 LNHDA, CDR2 SQIVND (reference sequence). The CDR3 DNA is TGTGCCAGTAGTCTAGGGGCTGGACCGACTAATGAAAAACTGTTTTTT. Translated: CASSLGAGPTNEKLFF.